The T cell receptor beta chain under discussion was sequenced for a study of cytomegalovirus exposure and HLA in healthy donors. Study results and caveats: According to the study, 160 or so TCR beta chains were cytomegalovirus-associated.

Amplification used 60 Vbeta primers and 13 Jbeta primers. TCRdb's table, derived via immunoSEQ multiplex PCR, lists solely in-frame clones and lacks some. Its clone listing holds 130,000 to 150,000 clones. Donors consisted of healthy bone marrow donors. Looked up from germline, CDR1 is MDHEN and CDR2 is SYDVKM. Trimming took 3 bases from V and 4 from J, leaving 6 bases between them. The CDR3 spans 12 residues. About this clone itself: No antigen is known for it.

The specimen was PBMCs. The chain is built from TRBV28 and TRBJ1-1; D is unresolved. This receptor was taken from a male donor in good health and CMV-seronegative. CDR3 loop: CASSLSSTEAFF. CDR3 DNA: TGTGCCAGCAGTTTGAGTTCCACTGAAGCTTTCTTT. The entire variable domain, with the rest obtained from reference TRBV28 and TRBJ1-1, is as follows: DVKVTQSSRYLVKRTGEKVFLECVQDMDHENMFWYRQDPGLGLRLIYFSYDVKMKEKGDIPEGYSVSREKKERFSLILESASTNQTSMYLCASSLSSTEAFFGQGTRLTVV.